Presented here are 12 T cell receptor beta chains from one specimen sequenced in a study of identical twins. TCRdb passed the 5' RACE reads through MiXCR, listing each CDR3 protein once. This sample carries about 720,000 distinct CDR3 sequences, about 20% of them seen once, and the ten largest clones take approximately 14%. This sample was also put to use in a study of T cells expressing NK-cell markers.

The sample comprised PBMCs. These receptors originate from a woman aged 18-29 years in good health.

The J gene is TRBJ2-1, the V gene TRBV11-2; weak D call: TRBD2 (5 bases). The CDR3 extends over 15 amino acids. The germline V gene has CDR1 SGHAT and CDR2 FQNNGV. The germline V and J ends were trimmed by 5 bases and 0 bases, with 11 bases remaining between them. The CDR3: CASSRQRSSYNEQFF. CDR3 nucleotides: TGTGCCAGCAGCCGTCAGCGGAGCTCCTACAATGAGCAGTTCTTC. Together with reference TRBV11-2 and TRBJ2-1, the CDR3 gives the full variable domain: EAGVAQSPRYKIIEKRQSVAFWCNPISGHATLYWYQQILGQGPKLLIQFQNNGVVDDSQLPKDRFSAERLKGVDSTLKIQPAKLEDSAVYLCASSRQRSSYNEQFFGPGTRLTVL.

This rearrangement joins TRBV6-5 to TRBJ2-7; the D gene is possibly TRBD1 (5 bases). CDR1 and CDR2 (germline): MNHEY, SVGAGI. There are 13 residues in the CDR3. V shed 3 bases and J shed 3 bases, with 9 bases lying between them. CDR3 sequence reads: CASSYGRDYEQYF. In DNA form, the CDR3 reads TGTGCCAGCAGTTATGGCAGGGACTACGAGCAGTACTTC.

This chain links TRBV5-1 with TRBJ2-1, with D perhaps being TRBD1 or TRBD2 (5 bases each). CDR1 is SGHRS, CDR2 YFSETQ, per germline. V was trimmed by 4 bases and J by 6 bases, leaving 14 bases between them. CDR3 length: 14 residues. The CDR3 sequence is CASSQGPGSNEQFF. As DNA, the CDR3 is TGCGCCAGCAGCCAGGGACCGGGAAGCAATGAGCAGTTCTTC.

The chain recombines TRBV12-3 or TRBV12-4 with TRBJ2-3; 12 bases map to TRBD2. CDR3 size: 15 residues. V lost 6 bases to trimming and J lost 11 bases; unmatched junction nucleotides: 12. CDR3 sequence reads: CASRRPGLAGGLQYF. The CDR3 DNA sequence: TGTGCCAGCAGACGACCGGGACTAGCGGGCGGGCTGCAGTATTTT.

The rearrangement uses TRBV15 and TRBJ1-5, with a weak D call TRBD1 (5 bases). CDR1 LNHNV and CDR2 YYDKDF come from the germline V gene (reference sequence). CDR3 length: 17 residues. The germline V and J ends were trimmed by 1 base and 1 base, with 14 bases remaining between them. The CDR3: CATSRGVRAHSNQPQHF. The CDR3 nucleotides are TGTGCCACCAGCAGAGGGGTCAGGGCGCACAGCAATCAGCCCCAGCATTTT.

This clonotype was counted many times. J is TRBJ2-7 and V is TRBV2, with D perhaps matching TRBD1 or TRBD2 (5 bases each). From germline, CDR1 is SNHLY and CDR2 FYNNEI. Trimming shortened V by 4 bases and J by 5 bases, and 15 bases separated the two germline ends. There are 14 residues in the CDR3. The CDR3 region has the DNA TGTGCCAGCAGTGCCCGAGAGGGGCGGGACGAGCAGTACTTC. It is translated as CASSAREGRDEQYF.

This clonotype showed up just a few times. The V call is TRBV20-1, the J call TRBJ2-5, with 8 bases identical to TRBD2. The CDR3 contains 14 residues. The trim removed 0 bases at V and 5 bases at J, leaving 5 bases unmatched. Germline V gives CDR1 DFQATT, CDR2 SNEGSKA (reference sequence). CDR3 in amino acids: CSARDREGRETQYF. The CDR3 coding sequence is TGCAGTGCTAGAGATCGGGAGGGGCGGGAGACCCAGTACTTC.

CDR3 residues: CASSMGRGYEQFF. Here the CDR3 DNA reads TGTGCCAGTAGTATGGGCAGGGGGTATGAGCAGTTCTTC. J is TRBJ2-1 and V is TRBV19; 7 bases match TRBD1. Trimming took 3 bases from V and 8 from J; bases not matched to a gene: 4. The CDR3 totals 13 residues. Per the germline V gene, CDR1 is LNHDA and CDR2 is SQIVND (reference sequence).

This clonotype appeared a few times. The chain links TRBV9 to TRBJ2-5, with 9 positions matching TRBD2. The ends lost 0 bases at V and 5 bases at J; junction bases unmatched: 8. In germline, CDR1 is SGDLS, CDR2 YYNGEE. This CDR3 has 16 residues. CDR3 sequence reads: CASSVGSAGGRETQYF. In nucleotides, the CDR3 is TGTGCCAGCAGCGTAGGGTCAGCGGGGGGCCGGGAGACCCAGTACTTC.

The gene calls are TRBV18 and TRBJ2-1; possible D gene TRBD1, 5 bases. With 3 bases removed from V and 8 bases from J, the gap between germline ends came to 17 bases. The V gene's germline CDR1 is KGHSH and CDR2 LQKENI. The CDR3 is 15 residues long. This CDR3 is CASSPGLKTFHEQFF. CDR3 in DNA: TGTGCCAGCTCACCGGGGCTCAAGACGTTCCATGAGCAGTTCTTC.

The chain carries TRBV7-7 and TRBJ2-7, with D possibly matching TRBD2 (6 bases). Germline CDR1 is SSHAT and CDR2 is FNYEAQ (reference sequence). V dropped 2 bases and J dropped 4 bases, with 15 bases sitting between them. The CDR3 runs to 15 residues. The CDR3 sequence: CASSLSVGTDYEQYF. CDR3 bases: TGTGCCAGCAGCTTATCCGTGGGGACTGATTACGAGCAGTACTTC.

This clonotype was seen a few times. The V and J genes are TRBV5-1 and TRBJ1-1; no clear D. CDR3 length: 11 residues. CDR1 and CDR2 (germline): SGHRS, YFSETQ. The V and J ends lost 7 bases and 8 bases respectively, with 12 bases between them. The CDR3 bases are TGCGCCAGCGGACTATTGGGAGAAGCTTTCTTT. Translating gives CASGLLGEAFF. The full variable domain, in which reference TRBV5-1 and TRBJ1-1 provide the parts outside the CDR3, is KAGVTQTPRYLIKTRGQQVTLSCSPISGHRSVSWYQQTPGQGLQFLFEYFSETQRNKGNFPGRFSGRQFSNSRSEMNVSTLELGDSALYLCASGLLGEAFFGQGTRLTVV.